This T cell receptor (beta chain) was profiled in a study of OX40 agonist ivuxolimab in advanced cancers. Study-level results: Patients with a partial response at 0.1-3.0 mg/kg had among the lowest clonal expansion.

Germline CDR1 reads SGHRS; CDR2 reads YFSETQ. This CDR3 comprises 17 residues. V trimming: 4 bases; J trimming: 4 bases; junction bases outside the gene matches: 8. As regards this clone: Its target is not known.

Clones were sequenced by immunoSEQ multiplex PCR, and TCRdb holds only the in-frame ones, with some missing. The table lists about 98,000 clones, 85% to 95% of them singletons. The sequencing here drew on CD4+ or CD8+ T cells sorted from blood, taken in a trial of the OX40 agonist ivuxolimab. V and J are TRBV5-1 and TRBJ2-2; 12 bases match TRBD2. The TCR sequence derives from an adult with an advanced solid tumor such as melanoma, head and neck, liver or kidney cancer. The CDR3 DNA reads as TGCGCCAGCAGCCATGATCCGGGACTAGCGGGCACCGGGGAGCTGTTTTTT. Amino acid sequence: CASSHDPGLAGTGELFF.